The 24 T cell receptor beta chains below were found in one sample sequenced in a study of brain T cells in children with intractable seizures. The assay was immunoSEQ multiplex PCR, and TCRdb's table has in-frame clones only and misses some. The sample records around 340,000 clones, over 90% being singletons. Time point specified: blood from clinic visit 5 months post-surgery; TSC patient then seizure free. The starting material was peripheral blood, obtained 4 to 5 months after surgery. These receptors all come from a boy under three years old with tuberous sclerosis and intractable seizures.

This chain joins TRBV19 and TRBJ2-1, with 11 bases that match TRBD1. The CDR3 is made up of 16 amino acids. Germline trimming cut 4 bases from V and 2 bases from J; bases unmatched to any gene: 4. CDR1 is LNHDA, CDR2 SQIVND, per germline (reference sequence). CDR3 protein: CASSKGTGGTYNEQFF. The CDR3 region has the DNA TGTGCCAGTAGTAAAGGGACAGGGGGTACCTACAATGAGCAGTTCTTC. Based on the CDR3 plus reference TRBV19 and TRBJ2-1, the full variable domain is DGGITQSPKYLFRKEGQNVTLSCEQNLNHDAMYWYRQDPGQGLRLIYYSQIVNDFQKGDIAEGYSVSREKKESFPLTVTSAQKNPTAFYLCASSKGTGGTYNEQFFGPGTRLTVL.

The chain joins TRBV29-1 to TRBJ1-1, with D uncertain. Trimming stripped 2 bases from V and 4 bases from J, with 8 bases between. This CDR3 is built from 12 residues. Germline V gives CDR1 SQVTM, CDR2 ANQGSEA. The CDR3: CSVEPRGTEAFF. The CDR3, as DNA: TGCAGCGTTGAACCCCGGGGCACTGAAGCTTTCTTT.

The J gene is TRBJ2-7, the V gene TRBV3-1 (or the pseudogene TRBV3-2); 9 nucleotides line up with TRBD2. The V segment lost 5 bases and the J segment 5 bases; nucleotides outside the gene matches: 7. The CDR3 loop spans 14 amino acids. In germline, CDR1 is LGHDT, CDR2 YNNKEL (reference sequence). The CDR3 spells CASSVTAGGNEQYF. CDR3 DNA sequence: TGTGCCAGCAGCGTAACAGCGGGAGGTAACGAGCAGTACTTC.

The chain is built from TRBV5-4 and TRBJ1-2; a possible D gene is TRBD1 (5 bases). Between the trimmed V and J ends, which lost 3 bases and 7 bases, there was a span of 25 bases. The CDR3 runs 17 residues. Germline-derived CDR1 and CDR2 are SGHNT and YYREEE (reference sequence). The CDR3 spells CASSSKIDSGARGGYTF. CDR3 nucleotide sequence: TGTGCCAGCAGCTCGAAGATAGACTCCGGGGCTCGAGGTGGCTACACCTTC.

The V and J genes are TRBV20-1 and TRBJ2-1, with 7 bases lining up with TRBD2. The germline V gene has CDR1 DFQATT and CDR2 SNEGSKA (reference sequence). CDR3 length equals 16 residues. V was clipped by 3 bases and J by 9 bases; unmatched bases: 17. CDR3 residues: CSASDRDPGPGGEQFF. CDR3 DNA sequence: TGCAGTGCTAGTGACCGGGACCCTGGCCCGGGGGGTGAGCAGTTCTTC.

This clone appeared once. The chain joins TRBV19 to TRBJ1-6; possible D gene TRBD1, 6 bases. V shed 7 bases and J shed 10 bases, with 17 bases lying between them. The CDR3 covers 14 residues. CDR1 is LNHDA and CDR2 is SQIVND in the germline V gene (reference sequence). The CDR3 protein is CASTYSGVRSPLHF. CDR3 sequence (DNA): TGTGCCAGTACTTATTCAGGGGTACGGTCACCCCTCCACTTT.

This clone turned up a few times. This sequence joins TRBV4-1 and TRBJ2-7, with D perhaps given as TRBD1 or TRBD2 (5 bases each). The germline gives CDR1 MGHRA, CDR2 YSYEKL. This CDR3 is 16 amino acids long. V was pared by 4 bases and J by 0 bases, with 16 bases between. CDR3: CASSRDRDGLSYEQYF. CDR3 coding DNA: TGCGCCAGCAGCCGCGACCGGGACGGCCTCTCCTACGAGCAGTACTTC.

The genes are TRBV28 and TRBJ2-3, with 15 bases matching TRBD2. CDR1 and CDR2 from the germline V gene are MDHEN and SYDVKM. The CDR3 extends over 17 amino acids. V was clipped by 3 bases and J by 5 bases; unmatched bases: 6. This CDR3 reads CASSFDGLAGGRDTQYF. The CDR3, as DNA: TGTGCCAGCAGTTTCGACGGACTAGCGGGAGGGAGAGATACGCAGTATTTT.

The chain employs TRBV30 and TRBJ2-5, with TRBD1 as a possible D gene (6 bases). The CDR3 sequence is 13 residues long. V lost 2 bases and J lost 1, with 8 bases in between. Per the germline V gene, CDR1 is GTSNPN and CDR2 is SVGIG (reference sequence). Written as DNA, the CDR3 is TGTGCCTGGAGTAGGGACATCCAAGAGACCCAGTACTTC. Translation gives CAWSRDIQETQYF.

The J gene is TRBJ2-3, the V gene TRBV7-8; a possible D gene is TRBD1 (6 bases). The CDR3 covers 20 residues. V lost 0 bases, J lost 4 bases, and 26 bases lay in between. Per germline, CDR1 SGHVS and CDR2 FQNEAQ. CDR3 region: CASSLARGFLERQGADTQYF. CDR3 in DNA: TGTGCCAGCAGCTTAGCGAGGGGGTTCTTAGAGCGGCAAGGGGCAGATACGCAGTATTTT.

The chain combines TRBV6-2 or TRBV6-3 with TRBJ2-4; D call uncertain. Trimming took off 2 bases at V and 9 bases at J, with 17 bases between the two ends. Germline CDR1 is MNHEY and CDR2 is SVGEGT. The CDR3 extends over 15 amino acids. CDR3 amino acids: CASSYPPIPNGIQYF. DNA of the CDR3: TGTGCCAGCAGTTACCCCCCGATCCCGAATGGCATTCAGTACTTC.

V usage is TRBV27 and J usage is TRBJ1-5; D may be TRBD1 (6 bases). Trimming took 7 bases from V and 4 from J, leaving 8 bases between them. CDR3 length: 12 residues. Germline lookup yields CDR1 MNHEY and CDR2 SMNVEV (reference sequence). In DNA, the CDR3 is TGTGCCAGCACCACAGGGAATCAGCCCCAGCATTTT. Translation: CASTTGNQPQHF.

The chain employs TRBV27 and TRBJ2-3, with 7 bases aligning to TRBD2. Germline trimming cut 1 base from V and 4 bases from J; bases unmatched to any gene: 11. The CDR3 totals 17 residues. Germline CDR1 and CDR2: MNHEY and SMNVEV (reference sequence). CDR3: CASSLWGTISDADTQYF. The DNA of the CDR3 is TGTGCCAGCAGTTTATGGGGGACTATCTCGGATGCAGATACGCAGTATTTT.

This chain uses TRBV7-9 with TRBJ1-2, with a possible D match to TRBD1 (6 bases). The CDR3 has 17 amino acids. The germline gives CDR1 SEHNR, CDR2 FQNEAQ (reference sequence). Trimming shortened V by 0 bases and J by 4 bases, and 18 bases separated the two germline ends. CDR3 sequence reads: CASSLASPGHTAYGYTF. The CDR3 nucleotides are TGTGCCAGCAGCTTAGCTTCGCCGGGACACACAGCCTATGGCTACACCTTC.

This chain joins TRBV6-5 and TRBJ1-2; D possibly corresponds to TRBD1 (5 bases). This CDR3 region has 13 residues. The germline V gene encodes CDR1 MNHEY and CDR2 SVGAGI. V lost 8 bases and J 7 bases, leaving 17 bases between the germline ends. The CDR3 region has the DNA TGTGCCAGCGGGCGTGAGGCAGGGCTTGGCTACACCTTC. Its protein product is CASGREAGLGYTF.

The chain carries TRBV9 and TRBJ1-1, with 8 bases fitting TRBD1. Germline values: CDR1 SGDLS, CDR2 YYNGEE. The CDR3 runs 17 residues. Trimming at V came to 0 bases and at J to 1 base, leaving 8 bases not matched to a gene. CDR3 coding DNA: TGTGCCAGCAGCGTAGACGGGACAGGAATAAGGAACACTGAAGCTTTCTTT. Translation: CASSVDGTGIRNTEAFF.

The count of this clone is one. DNA for the CDR3: TGTGCCAGCACCGCAAACAGGGACGGGGGAGGTGGCTACACCTTC. Amino acid sequence: CASTANRDGGGGYTF. The V and J genes are TRBV2 and TRBJ1-2, with D possibly matching TRBD1 (6 bases). The CDR3 is 15 amino acids. Trimming took off 7 bases at V and 7 bases at J, with 22 bases between the two ends. Germline V CDR1 and CDR2: SNHLY, FYNNEI.

CDR3 coding DNA: TGCGCCAGCAGCCAAGATGATTTGGCGGGGGGGCTCTCTGACCAAGAGACCCAGTACTTC. Translated: CASSQDDLAGGLSDQETQYF. This chain links TRBV4-1 with TRBJ2-5; 9 nucleotides align to TRBD2. The CDR3 length is 20 residues. Trimming cost V 0 bases and J 0 bases; bases outside gene matches: 14. Germline CDR1 and CDR2: MGHRA and YSYEKL.

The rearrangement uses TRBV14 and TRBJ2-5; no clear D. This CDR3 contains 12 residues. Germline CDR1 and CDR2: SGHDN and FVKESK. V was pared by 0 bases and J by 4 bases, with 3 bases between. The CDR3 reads CASSQDTETQYF. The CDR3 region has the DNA TGTGCCAGCAGCCAAGATACAGAGACCCAGTACTTC.

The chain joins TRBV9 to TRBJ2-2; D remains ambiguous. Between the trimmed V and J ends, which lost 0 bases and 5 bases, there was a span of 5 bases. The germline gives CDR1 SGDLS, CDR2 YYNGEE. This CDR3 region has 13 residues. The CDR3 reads CASSVDHTGELFF. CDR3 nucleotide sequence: TGTGCCAGCAGCGTAGATCATACCGGGGAGCTGTTTTTT. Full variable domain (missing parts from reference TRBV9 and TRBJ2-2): DSGVTQTPKHLITATGQRVTLRCSPRSGDLSVYWYQQSLDQGLQFLIQYYNGEERAKGNILERFSAQQFPDLHSELNLSSLELGDSALYFCASSVDHTGELFFGEGSRLTVL.

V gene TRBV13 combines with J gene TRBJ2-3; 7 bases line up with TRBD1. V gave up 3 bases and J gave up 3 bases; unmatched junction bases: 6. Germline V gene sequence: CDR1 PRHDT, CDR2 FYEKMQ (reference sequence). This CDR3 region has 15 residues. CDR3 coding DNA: TGTGCCAGCAGCTTTCTAGCAGGGGGTACAGATACGCAGTATTTT. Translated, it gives CASSFLAGGTDTQYF. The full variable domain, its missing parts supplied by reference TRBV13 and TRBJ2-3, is AAGVIQSPRHLIKEKRETATLKCYPIPRHDTVYWYQQGPGQDPQFLISFYEKMQSDKGSIPDRFSAQQFSDYHSELNMSSLELGDSALYFCASSFLAGGTDTQYFGPGTRLTVL.

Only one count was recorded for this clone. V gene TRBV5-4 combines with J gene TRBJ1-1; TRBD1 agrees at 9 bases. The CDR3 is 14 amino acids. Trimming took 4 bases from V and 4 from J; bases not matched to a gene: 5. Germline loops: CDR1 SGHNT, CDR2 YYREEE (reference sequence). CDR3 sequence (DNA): TGTGCCAGCAGCCCGGGGACAGGGTCCACTGAAGCTTTCTTT. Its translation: CASSPGTGSTEAFF.

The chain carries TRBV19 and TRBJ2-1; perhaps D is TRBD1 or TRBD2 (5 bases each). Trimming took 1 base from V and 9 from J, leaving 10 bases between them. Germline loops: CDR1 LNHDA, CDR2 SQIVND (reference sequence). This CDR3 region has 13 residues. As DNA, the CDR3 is TGTGCCAGTAGTATAGCTGAGGGGTTTGAGCAGTTCTTC. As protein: CASSIAEGFEQFF.

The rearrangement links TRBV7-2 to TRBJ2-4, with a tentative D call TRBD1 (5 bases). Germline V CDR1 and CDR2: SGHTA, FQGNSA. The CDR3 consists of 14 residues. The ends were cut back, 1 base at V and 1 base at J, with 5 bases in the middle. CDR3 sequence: CASSLGGAKNIQYF. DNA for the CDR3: TGTGCCAGCAGCTTAGGGGGCGCCAAAAACATTCAGTACTTC.